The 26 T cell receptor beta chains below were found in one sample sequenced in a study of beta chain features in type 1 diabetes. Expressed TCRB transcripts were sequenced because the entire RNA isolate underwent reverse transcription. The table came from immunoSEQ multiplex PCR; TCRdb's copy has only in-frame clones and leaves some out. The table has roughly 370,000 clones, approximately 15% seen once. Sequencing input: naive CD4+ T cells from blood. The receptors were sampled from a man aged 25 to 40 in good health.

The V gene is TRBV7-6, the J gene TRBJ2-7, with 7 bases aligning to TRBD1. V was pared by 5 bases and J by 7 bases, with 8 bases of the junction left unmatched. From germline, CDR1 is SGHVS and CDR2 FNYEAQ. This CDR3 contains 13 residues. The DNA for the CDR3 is TGTGCCAGCAGCCAAGACAGGGCACGGGAGCAGTACTTC. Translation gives CASSQDRAREQYF. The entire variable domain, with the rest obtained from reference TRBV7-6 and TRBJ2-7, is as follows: GAGVSQSPRYKVTKRGQDVALRCDPISGHVSLYWYRQALGQGPEFLTYFNYEAQQDKSGLPNDRFSAERPEGSISTLTIQRTEQRDSAMYRCASSQDRAREQYFGPGTRLTVT.

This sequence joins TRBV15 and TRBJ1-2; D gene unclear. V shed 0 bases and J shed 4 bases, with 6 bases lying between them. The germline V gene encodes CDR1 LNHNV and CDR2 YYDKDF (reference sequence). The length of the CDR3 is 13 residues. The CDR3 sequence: CATSRDLSYGYTF. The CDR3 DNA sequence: TGTGCCACCAGCAGAGATCTGAGCTATGGCTACACCTTC. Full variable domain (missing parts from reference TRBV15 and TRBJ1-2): DAMVIQNPRYQVTQFGKPVTLSCSQTLNHNVMYWYQQKSSQAPKLLFHYYDKDFNNEADTPDNFQSRRPNTSFCFLDIRSPGLGDTAMYLCATSRDLSYGYTFGSGTRLTVV.

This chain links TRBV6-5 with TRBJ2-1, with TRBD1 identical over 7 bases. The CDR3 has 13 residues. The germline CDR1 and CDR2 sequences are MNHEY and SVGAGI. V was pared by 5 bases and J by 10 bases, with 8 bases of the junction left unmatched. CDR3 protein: CASSRERGREQFF. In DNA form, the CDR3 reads TGTGCCAGCAGTCGGGAAAGGGGGCGAGAGCAGTTCTTC.

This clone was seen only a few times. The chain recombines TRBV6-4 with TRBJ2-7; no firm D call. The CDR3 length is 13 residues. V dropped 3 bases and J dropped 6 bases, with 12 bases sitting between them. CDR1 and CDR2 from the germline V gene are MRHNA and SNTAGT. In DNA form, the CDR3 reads TGTGCCAGCAGTGAATTCAAGGGTGGCGAGCAGTACTTC. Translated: CASSEFKGGEQYF.

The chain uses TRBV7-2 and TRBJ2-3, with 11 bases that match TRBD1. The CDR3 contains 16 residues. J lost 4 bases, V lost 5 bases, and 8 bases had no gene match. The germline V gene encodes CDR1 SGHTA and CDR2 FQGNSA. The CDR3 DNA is TGTGCCAGCAGCCTAAGAGGGACAGGGGGGTCAGATACGCAGTATTTT. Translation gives CASSLRGTGGSDTQYF. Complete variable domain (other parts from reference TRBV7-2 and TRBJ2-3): GAGVSQSPSNKVTEKGKDVELRCDPISGHTALYWYRQSLGQGLEFLIYFQGNSAPDKSGLPSDRFSAERTGGSVSTLTIQRTQQEDSAVYLCASSLRGTGGSDTQYFGPGTRLTVL.

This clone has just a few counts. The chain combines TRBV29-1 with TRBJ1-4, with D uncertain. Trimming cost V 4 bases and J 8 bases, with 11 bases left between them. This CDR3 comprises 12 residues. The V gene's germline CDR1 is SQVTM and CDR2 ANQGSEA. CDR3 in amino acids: CSVAGIGEKLFF. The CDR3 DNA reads TGCAGCGTTGCGGGTATTGGGGAAAAACTGTTTTTT.

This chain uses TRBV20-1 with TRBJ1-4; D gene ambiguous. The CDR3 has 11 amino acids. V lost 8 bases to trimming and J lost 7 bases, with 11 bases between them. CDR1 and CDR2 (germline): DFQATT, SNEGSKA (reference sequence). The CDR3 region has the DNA TGCAGTTTACAACGAAGTGAAAAACTGTTTTTT. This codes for CSLQRSEKLFF.

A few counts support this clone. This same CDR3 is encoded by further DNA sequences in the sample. Here the CDR3 reads CASSYRDQPQHF. The CDR3 coding sequence is TGTGCCAGCAGTTACAGGGATCAGCCCCAGCATTTT. The chain employs TRBV7-9 and TRBJ1-5; the D gene is possibly TRBD1 (6 bases). The CDR3 runs to 12 residues. Between the trimmed V and J ends, which lost 6 bases and 5 bases, there was a span of 8 bases. The germline V gene has CDR1 SEHNR and CDR2 FQNEAQ (reference sequence).

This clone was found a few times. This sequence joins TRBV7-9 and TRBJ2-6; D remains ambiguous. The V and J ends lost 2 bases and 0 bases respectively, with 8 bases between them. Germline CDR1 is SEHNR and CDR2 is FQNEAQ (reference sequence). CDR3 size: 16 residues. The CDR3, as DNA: TGTGCCAGCAGCTTATCTGGCGCCTCTGGGGCCAACGTCCTGACTTTC. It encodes CASSLSGASGANVLTF.

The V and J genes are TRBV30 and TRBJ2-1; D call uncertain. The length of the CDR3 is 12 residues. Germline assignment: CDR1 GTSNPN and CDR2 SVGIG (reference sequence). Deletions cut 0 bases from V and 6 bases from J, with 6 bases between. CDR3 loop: CAWSVSANEQFF. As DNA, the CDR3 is TGTGCCTGGAGTGTCTCGGCCAATGAGCAGTTCTTC.

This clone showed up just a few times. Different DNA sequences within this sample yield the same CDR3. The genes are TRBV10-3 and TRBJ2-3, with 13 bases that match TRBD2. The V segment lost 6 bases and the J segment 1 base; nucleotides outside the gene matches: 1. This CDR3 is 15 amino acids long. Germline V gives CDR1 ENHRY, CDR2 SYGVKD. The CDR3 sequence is CAISGLAGGTDTQYF. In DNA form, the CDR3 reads TGTGCCATCAGCGGACTAGCGGGGGGCACAGATACGCAGTATTTT.

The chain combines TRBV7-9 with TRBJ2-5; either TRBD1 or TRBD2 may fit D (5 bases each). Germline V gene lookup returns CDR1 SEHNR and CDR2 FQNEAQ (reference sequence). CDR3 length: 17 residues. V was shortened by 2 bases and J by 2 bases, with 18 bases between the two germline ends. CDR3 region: CASSLRVGASRQETQYF. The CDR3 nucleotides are TGTGCCAGCAGCTTACGTGTAGGGGCTAGCAGACAAGAGACCCAGTACTTC.

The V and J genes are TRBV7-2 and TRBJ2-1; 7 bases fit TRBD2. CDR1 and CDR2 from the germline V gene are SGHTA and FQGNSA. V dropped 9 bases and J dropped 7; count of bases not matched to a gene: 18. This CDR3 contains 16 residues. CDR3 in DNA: TGTGCCAGTAGAATAGCGGGTGGAGAGGGCTCGAATGAGCAGTTCTTC. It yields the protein CASRIAGGEGSNEQFF. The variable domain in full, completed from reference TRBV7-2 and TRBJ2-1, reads GAGVSQSPSNKVTEKGKDVELRCDPISGHTALYWYRQSLGQGLEFLIYFQGNSAPDKSGLPSDRFSAERTGGSVSTLTIQRTQQEDSAVYLCASRIAGGEGSNEQFFGPGTRLTVL.

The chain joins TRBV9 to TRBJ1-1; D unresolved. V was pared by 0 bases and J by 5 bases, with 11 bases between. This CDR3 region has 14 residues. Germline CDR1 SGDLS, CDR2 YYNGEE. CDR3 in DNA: TGTGCCAGCAGCGTAGATGTGCGAAGGACTGAAGCTTTCTTT. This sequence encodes CASSVDVRRTEAFF.

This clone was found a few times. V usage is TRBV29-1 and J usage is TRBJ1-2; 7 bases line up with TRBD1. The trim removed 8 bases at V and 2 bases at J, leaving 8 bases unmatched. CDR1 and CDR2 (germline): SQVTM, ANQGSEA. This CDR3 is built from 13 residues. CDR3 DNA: TGCAGCTCGCAGGGGGAGGGCAACTATGGCTACACCTTC. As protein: CSSQGEGNYGYTF.

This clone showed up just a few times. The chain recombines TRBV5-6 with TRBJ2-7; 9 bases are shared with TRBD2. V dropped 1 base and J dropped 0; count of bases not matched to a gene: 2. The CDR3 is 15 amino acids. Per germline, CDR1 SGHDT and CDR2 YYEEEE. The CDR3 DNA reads TGTGCCAGCAGCTTGCTTAGCGGGAGCTCCTACGAGCAGTACGTC. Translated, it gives CASSLLSGSSYEQYV.

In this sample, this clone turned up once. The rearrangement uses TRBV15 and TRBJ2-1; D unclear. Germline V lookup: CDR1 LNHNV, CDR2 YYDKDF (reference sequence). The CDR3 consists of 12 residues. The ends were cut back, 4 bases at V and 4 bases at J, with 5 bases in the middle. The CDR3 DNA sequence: TGTGCCACCAGCACCGCTTACAATGAGCAGTTCTTC. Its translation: CATSTAYNEQFF.

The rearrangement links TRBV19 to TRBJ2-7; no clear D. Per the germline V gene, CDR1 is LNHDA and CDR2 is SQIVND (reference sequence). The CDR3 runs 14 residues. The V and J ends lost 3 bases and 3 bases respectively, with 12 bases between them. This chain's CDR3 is CASSIQSGVYEQYF. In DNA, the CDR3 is TGTGCCAGTAGTATTCAATCTGGGGTCTACGAGCAGTACTTC.

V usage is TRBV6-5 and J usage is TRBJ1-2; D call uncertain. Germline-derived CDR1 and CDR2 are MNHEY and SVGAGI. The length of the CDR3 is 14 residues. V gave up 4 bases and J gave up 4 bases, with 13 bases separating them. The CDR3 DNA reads TGTGCCAGCAGTTCTGCAGGAAAACTCTATGGCTACACCTTC. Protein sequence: CASSSAGKLYGYTF.

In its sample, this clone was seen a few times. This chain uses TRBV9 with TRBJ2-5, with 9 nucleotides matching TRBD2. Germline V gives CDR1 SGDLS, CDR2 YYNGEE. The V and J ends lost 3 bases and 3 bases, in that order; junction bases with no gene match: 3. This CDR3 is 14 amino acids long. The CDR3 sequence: CASSARLAEETQYF. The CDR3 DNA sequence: TGTGCCAGCAGCGCTCGACTAGCGGAAGAGACCCAGTACTTC.

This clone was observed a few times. The DNA for the CDR3 is TGCAGCGTTGGCCCGGACGGGATTAACTATGGCTACACCTTC. Translating it yields CSVGPDGINYGYTF. The chain joins TRBV29-1 to TRBJ1-2; D unresolved. Germline-derived CDR1 and CDR2 are SQVTM and ANQGSEA. Trimming removed 4 bases from V and 1 base from J, with 13 bases in between. CDR3 length equals 14 residues.

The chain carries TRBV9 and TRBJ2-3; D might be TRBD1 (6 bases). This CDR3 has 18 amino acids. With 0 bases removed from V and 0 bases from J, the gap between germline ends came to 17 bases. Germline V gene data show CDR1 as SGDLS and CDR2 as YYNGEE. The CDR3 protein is CASSVGPRGFGSTDTQYF. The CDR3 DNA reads TGTGCCAGCAGCGTAGGGCCCAGGGGATTCGGGAGCACAGATACGCAGTATTTT.

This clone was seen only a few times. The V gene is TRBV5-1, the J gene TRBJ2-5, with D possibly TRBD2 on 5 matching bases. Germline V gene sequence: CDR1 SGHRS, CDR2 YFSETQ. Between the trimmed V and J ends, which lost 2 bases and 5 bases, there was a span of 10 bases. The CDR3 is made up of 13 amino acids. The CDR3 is CASSFNGVETQYF. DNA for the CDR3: TGCGCCAGCAGCTTTAACGGGGTGGAGACCCAGTACTTC.

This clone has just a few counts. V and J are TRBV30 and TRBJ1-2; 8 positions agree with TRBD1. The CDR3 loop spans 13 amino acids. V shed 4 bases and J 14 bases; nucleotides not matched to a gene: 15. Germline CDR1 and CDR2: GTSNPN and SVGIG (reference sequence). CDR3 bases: TGTGCCTGGACCCATAAAGGACAGGGACATAGTACCTTC. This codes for CAWTHKGQGHSTF.

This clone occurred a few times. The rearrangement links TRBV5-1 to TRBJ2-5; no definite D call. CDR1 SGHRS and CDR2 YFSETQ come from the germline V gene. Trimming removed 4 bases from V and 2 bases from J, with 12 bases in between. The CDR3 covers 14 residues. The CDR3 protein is CASSPGIPQETQYF. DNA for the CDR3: TGCGCCAGCAGCCCAGGAATCCCACAAGAGACCCAGTACTTC.

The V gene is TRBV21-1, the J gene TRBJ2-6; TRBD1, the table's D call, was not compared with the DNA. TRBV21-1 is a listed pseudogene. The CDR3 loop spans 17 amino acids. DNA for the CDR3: TGTGCCAGCAGCTCCCGGGACAGGGCCTCTGGGGCCAACGTCCTGACTTTC. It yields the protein CASSSRDRASGANVLTF.